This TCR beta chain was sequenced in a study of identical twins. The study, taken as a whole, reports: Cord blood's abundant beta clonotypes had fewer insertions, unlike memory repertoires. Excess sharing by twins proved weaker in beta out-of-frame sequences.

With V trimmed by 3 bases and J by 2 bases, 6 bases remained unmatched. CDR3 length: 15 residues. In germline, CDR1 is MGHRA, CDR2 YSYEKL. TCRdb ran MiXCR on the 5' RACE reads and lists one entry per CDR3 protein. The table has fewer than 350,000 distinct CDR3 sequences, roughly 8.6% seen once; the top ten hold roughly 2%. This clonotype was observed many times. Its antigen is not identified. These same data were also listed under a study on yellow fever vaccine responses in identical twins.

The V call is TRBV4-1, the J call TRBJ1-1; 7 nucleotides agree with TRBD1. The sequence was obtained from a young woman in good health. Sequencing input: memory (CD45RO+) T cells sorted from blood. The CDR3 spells CASSQGDRDNTEAFF. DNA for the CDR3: TGCGCCAGCAGCCAGGGAGACAGGGATAACACTGAAGCTTTCTTT.